This T cell receptor (beta chain) stems from a study of cytomegalovirus exposure and HLA in healthy donors. Germline assignment: CDR1 SGHRS and CDR2 YFSETQ. Trimming stripped 4 bases from V and 2 bases from J, with 13 bases between. The CDR3 spans 15 residues. The PCR used 60 Vbeta and 13 Jbeta primers. Produced via immunoSEQ multiplex PCR; TCRdb's table is partial and in-frame only. The repertoire consists of approximately 130,000 clones, with over 8.5% occurring once and the leading ten covering less than 6.5%. The TCR sequence derives from a woman aged 40-49 years in good health and CMV-seropositive. Sample: PBMCs. The rearrangement uses TRBV5-1 and TRBJ1-5; D gene uncertain. DNA of the CDR3: TGCGCCAGCAGCCGAGAGGGAGGTGGCAATCAGCCCCAGCATTTT. Encoded protein: CASSREGGGNQPQHF. Based on the CDR3 plus reference TRBV5-1 and TRBJ1-5, the full variable domain is KAGVTQTPRYLIKTRGQQVTLSCSPISGHRSVSWYQQTPGQGLQFLFEYFSETQRNKGNFPGRFSGRQFSNSRSEMNVSTLELGDSALYLCASSREGGGNQPQHFGDGTRLSIL.